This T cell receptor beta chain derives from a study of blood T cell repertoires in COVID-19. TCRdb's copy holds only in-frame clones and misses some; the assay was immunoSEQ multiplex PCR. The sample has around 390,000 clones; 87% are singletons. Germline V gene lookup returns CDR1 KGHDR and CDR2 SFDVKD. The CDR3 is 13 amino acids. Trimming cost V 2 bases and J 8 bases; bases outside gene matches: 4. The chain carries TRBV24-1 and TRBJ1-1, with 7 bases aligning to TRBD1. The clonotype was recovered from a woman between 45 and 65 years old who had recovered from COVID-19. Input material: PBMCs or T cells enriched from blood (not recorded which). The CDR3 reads CATSDSTGREAFF. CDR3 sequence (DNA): TGTGCCACCAGTGATTCGACAGGGAGGGAAGCTTTCTTT.